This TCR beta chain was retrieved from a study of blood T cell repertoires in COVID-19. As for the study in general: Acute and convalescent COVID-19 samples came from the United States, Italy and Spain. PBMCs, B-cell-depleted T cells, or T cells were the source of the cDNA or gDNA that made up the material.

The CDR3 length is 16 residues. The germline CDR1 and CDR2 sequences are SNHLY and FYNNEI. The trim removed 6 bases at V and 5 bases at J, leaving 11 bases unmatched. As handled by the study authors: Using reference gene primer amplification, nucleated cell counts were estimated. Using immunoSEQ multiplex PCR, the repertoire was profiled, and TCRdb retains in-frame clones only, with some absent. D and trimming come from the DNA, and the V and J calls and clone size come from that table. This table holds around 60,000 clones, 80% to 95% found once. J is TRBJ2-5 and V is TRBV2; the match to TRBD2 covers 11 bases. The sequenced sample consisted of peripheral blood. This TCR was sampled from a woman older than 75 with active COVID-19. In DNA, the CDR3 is TGTGCCAGCAGGAGGGGGACTAGCGGACCAGGGGAGACCCAGTACTTC. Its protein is CASRRGTSGPGETQYF.